This T cell receptor beta chain was recorded in a study of beta chain features in type 1 diabetes. Study results and caveats: Patients' naive, central memory and regulatory TCRB repertoires appeared more alike than those of healthy donors. When Type 1 diabetes patients were examined, their TCRB CDR3s proved moderately but significantly shorter in all four CD4+ subsets. Junctions at VDJ sites from type 1 diabetes patients had fewer insertions and more deletions.

The isolated RNA, all of it, was reverse transcribed, so expressed TCRB transcripts were what got sequenced. Naive, central memory and regulatory T cell samples produced a mean of about 3.5 million reads. Measured with immunoSEQ multiplex PCR; TCRdb has only the in-frame clones, and not every one. The sample records under 350,000 clones, around an eighth being singletons. A CD45RO/CCR7/CD25/CD127/CD95/CD27 panel sorted naive, central memory, regulatory and stem cell-like memory CD4+ cells. This clone was observed a handful of times. Its antigen remains unknown. Sequencing input: naive CD4+ T cells from blood. The receptor comes from a man aged 30 to 39 with type 1 diabetes.

The CDR3, as DNA: TGTGCCAGCAGCGTATTTTCTAGCGGGGCGAACACCGGGGAGCTGTTTTTT. This gives the protein CASSVFSSGANTGELFF. The chain links TRBV9 to TRBJ2-2; 9 positions match TRBD2. Germline V gene lookup returns CDR1 SGDLS and CDR2 YYNGEE. The trim removed 1 base at V and 0 bases at J, leaving 4 bases unmatched. CDR3 length: 17 amino acids.